These 16 T cell receptor beta chains came from one sample sequenced in a study of post-analysis software for immune sequencing data. Study results and caveats: Controls showed lower frequencies than patients for a few TRBV segments, and TRBV5-6, TRBV5-1 and TRBV20-1 were among these.

The antigens for these receptors are not known. Unique molecular identifiers featured in each of the TCR beta cDNA libraries. TCRdb fed the PCR reads into MiXCR, producing one record per CDR3 protein. The profile shows about 380,000 distinct CDR3 sequences, roughly 38% of them singletons. Sequenced input: blood. These receptors were taken from a girl aged 5-17 years with multiple sclerosis.

V and J are TRBV7-3 and TRBJ1-1; no firm D call. Trimming stripped 6 bases from V and 7 bases from J, with 12 bases between. Per germline, CDR1 SGHTA and CDR2 FQGTGA. There are 12 residues in the CDR3. This chain's CDR3 is CASRAVDGEAFF. The CDR3 coding sequence is TGTGCCAGCAGGGCGGTAGACGGTGAAGCTTTCTTT.

The genes are TRBV6-5 and TRBJ1-2; tentative D call: TRBD1 (6 bases). The V gene lost 2 bases and the J gene lost 4 bases, with 20 bases spanning the gap. The CDR3 runs to 17 residues. Germline V gene sequence: CDR1 MNHEY, CDR2 SVGAGI. DNA of the CDR3: TGTGCCAGCAGTTACCCCACTGAGGAGGGGGTTAGCTATGGCTACACCTTC. As protein: CASSYPTEEGVSYGYTF.

This chain joins TRBV20-1 and TRBJ2-7; tentatively, D is TRBD2 (5 bases). Trimming pared 0 bases from V and 1 base from J, leaving 13 bases between. This CDR3 contains 15 residues. CDR1 and CDR2 from the germline V gene are DFQATT and SNEGSKA (reference sequence). As DNA, the CDR3 is TGCAGTGCTAGAGATAATAGCTGGAGGTCCTACGAGCAGTACTTC. Protein: CSARDNSWRSYEQYF.

The V call is TRBV7-2, the J call TRBJ2-1; TRBD2 is a possible D gene (7 bases). Trimming removed 6 bases at V and 5 bases at J, with 17 bases between. This CDR3 is built from 15 residues. CDR1 and CDR2 (germline): SGHTA, FQGNSA. This chain's CDR3 is CASRIPGGRDNEQFF. CDR3 nucleotide sequence: TGTGCCAGCAGGATTCCGGGGGGCCGGGACAATGAGCAGTTCTTC.

The rearrangement uses TRBV30 and TRBJ2-1, with D possibly being TRBD2 (7 bases). The length of the CDR3 is 15 residues. From germline, CDR1 is GTSNPN and CDR2 SVGIG (reference sequence). Deletions cut 3 bases from V and 2 bases from J, with 14 bases between. The CDR3 region is CAWSPKGGAYNEQFF. The CDR3 DNA is TGTGCCTGGAGCCCTAAGGGGGGGGCCTACAATGAGCAGTTCTTC.

This chain joins TRBV24-1 and TRBJ2-2; D possibly corresponds to TRBD1 (6 bases). The CDR3 has 13 residues. Trimming removed 12 bases from V and 1 base from J, with 11 bases in between. Per the germline V gene, CDR1 is KGHDR and CDR2 is SFDVKD. CDR3 nucleotides: TGTGCCGCGACGGACAGGAACACCGGGGAGCTGTTTTTT. It codes for CAATDRNTGELFF.

The rearrangement links TRBV20-1 to TRBJ1-2; D not certain. The CDR3 contains 11 residues. The V end lost 6 bases, the J end lost 4 bases, and 9 bases lay between the germline ends. The germline V gene encodes CDR1 DFQATT and CDR2 SNEGSKA (reference sequence). The CDR3 DNA sequence: TGCAGTGCATCCCTGAGCTATGGCTACACCTTC. Translation: CSASLSYGYTF.

This chain uses TRBV11-2 with TRBJ1-1; D perhaps matches TRBD1 (6 bases). Trimming stripped 5 bases from V and 0 bases from J, with 16 bases between. This CDR3 is 16 amino acids long. From germline, CDR1 is SGHAT and CDR2 FQNNGV. In DNA form, the CDR3 reads TGTGCCAGCAGCCTTACCGTGGGGGGGCTGAACACTGAAGCTTTCTTT. Residues: CASSLTVGGLNTEAFF.

The chain employs TRBV5-1 and TRBJ1-5; D may be TRBD1 (5 bases). CDR3 length equals 14 residues. Germline V gene sequence: CDR1 SGHRS, CDR2 YFSETQ. With 2 bases removed from V and 6 bases from J, the gap between germline ends came to 12 bases. The CDR3 region has the DNA TGCGCCAGCAGCTTTGGGGGTGAGGGTCAGCCCCAGCATTTT. The encoded protein is CASSFGGEGQPQHF.

The rearrangement joins TRBV4-3 to TRBJ2-1, with a weak D call TRBD2 (6 bases). CDR3 size: 15 residues. Trimming pared 2 bases from V and 5 bases from J, leaving 13 bases between. Germline CDR1 is LGHNA and CDR2 is YSLEER. CDR3: CASSQQRDWDNEQFF. The DNA of the CDR3 is TGCGCCAGCAGCCAACAACGGGACTGGGACAATGAGCAGTTCTTC.

The chain recombines TRBV6-5 with TRBJ1-6; TRBD1 agrees at 10 bases. Germline CDR1 reads MNHEY; CDR2 reads SVGAGI. The CDR3 loop spans 15 amino acids. Trimming at V came to 6 bases and at J to 6 bases, leaving 5 bases not matched to a gene. CDR3: CASRGTGAINSPLHF. The CDR3, as DNA: TGTGCCAGCAGGGGGACAGGGGCTATTAATTCACCCCTCCACTTT.

This clonotype was recorded only once. This chain uses TRBV27 with TRBJ2-1; D ambiguous. Germline V gene data show CDR1 as MNHEY and CDR2 as SMNVEV (reference sequence). This CDR3 has 12 residues. Trimming left V 7 bases short and J 8 bases short, with 12 bases between. The CDR3 DNA follows: TGTGCCAGCACCCGGAATGGCTATGAGCAGTTCTTC. Its protein is CASTRNGYEQFF.

The chain carries TRBV11-1 and TRBJ2-7; D uncertain. CDR3 length equals 14 residues. The V gene's germline CDR1 is SGHAT and CDR2 FQDESV (reference sequence). The ends were cut back, 5 bases at V and 6 bases at J, with 17 bases in the middle. CDR3 protein: CASSRPAEVSEQYF. CDR3 DNA: TGTGCCAGCAGCCGACCGGCGGAAGTATCCGAGCAGTACTTC.

This chain joins TRBV7-2 and TRBJ2-1, with D possibly TRBD2 on 6 matching bases. CDR3 size: 15 residues. Deletions cut 0 bases from V and 10 bases from J, with 16 bases between. Germline assignment: CDR1 SGHTA and CDR2 FQGNSA. CDR3 nucleotide sequence: TGTGCCAGCAGCTTAGCGGTTGGCTCGGGAGAAGAGCAGTTCTTC. Protein: CASSLAVGSGEEQFF.

This chain connects TRBV30 to TRBJ2-1; D may match TRBD1 or TRBD2 (5 bases each). The J call may be wrong; the DNA end is better matched by TRBJ2-7. CDR3 size: 13 residues. Looked up from germline, CDR1 is GTSNPN and CDR2 is SVGIG (reference sequence). CDR3 sequence reads: CAWSAGTIEEQYF. The CDR3 DNA follows: TGTGCCTGGAGTGCGGGGACCATTGAGGAGCAGTACTTC.

V gene TRBV7-9 combines with J gene TRBJ2-4; D might be TRBD1 (7 bases). Germline V gene lookup returns CDR1 SEHNR and CDR2 FQNEAQ (reference sequence). The CDR3 is 13 residues long. The V and J ends lost 5 bases and 7 bases respectively, with 12 bases between them. CDR3 amino acids: CASSQAGGNIQYF. DNA of the CDR3: TGTGCCAGCAGCCAAGCAGGGGGGAACATTCAGTACTTC.